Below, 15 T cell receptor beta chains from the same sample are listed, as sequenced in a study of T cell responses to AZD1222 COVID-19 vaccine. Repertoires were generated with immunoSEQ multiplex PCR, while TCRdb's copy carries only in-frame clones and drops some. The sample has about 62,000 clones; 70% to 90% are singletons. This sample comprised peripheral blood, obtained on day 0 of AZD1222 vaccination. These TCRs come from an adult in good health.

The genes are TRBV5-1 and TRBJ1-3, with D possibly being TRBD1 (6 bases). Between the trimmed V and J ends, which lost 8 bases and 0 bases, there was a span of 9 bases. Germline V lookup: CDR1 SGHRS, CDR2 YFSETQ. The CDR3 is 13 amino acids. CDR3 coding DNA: TGCGCCAGTACGACAGGCTCTGGAAACACCATATATTTT. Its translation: CASTTGSGNTIYF.

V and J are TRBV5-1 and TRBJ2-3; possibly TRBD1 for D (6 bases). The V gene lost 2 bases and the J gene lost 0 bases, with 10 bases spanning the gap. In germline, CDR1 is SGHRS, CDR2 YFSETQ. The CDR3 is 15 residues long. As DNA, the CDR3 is TGCGCCAGCAGCTTACAGGGCTTCAGCACAGATACGCAGTATTTT. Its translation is CASSLQGFSTDTQYF.

CDR3 in amino acids: CASSFRAPGLPHEQYF. CDR3 sequence (DNA): TGTGCCAGCAGTTTTCGAGCTCCGGGACTACCCCACGAGCAGTACTTC. The rearrangement joins TRBV27 to TRBJ2-7; TRBD2 matches at 7 bases. CDR1 is MNHEY and CDR2 is SMNVEV in the germline V gene (reference sequence). The ends lost 3 bases at V and 5 bases at J; junction bases unmatched: 13. The CDR3 runs to 16 residues.

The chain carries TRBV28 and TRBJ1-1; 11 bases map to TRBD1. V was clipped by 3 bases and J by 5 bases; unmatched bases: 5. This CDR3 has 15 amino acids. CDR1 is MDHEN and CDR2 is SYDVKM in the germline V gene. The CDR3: CASSFPGQGVTEAFF. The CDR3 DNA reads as TGTGCCAGCAGTTTCCCGGGACAGGGGGTGACTGAAGCTTTCTTT.

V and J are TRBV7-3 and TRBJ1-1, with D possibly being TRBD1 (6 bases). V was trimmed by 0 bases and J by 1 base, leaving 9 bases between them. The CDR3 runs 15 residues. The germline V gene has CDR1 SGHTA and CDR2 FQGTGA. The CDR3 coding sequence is TGTGCCAGCAGCTTAACAGGACAGAAGAACACTGAAGCTTTCTTT. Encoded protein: CASSLTGQKNTEAFF.

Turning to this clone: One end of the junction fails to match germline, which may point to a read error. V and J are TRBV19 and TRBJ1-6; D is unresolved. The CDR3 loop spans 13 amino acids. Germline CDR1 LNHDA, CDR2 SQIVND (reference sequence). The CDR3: CASSLDWDSPLHF. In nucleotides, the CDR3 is TGTGCCAGTAGTCTAGACTGGGATTCACCCCTCCACTTT.

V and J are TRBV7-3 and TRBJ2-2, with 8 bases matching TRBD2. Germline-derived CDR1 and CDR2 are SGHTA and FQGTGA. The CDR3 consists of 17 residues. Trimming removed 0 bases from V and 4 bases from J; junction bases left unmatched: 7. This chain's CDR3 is CASSLTAERGRTGELFF. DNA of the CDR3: TGTGCCAGCAGCTTAACGGCGGAGCGGGGGCGCACCGGGGAGCTGTTTTTT. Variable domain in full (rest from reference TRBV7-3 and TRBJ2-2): GAGVSQTPSNKVTEKGKYVELRCDPISGHTALYWYRQSLGQGPEFLIYFQGTGAADDSGLPNDRFFAVRPEGSVSTLKIQRTERGDSAVYLCASSLTAERGRTGELFFGEGSRLTVL.

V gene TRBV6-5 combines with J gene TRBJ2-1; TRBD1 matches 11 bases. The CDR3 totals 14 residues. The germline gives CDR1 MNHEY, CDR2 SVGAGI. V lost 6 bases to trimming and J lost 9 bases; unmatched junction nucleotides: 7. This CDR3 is CASRPDRGRGEQFF. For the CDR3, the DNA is TGTGCCAGCAGGCCGGACAGGGGGCGCGGTGAGCAGTTCTTC.

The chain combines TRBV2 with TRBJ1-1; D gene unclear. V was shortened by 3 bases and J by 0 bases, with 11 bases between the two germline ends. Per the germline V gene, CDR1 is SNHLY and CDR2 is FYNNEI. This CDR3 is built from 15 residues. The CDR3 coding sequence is TGTGCCAGCAGTGATTCTGGCAAGATGAACACTGAAGCTTTCTTT. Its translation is CASSDSGKMNTEAFF. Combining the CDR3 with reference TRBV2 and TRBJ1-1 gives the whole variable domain EPEVTQTPSHQVTQMGQEVILRCVPISNHLYFYWYRQILGQKVEFLVSFYNNEISEKSEIFDDQFSVERPDGSNFTLKIRSTKLEDSAMYFCASSDSGKMNTEAFFGQGTRLTVV.

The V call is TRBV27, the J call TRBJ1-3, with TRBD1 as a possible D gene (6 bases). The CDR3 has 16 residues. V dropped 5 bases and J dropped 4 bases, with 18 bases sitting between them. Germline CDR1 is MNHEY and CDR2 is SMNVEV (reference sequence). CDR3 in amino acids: CASSPYGGAEGNTIYF. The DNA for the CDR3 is TGTGCCAGCAGTCCCTACGGGGGCGCGGAAGGAAACACCATATATTTT.

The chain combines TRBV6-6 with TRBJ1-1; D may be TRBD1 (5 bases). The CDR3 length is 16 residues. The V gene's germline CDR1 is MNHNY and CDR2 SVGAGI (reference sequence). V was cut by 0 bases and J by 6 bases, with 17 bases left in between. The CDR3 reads CASSYSRDAGAPEAFF. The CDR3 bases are TGTGCCAGCAGTTACTCGAGGGATGCTGGGGCGCCTGAAGCTTTCTTT.

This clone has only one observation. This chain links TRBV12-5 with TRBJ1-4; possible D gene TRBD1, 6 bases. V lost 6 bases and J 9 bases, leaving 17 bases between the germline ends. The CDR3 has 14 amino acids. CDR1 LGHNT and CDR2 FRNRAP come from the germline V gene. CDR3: CASGRDTEQKKLFF. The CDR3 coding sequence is TGTGCTAGTGGAAGGGACACGGAGCAAAAAAAACTGTTTTTT. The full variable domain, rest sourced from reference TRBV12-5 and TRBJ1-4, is DARVTQTPRHKVTEMGQEVTMRCQPILGHNTVFWYRQTMMQGLELLAYFRNRAPLDDSGMPKDRFSAEMPDATLATLKIQPSEPRDSAVYFCASGRDTEQKKLFFGSGTQLSVL.

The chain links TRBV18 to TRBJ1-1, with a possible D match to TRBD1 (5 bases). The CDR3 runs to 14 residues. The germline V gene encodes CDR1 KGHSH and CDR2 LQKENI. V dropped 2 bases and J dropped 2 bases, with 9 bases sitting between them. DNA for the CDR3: TGTGCCAGCTCACCAGGGGACTTCAACACTGAAGCTTTCTTT. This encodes CASSPGDFNTEAFF.

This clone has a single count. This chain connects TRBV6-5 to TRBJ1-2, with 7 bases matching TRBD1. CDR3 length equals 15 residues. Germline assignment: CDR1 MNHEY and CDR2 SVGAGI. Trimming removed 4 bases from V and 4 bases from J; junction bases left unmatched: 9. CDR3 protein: CASSSSGRGPYGYTF. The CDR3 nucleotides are TGTGCCAGCAGTTCCTCGGGAAGGGGGCCCTATGGCTACACCTTC.

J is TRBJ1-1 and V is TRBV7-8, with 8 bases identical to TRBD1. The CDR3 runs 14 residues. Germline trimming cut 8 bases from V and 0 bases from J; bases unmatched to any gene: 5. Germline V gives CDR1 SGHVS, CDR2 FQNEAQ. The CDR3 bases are TGTGCCAGCGACAGGGGCCCCATGAACACTGAAGCTTTCTTT. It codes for CASDRGPMNTEAFF.